The T cell receptor beta chain described here comes from a study of shared clonotypes between healthy human individuals. Regarding the study as a whole: In this cohort, only blood was sampled, and tissue repertoires likely differ.

With unsorted samples, genomic DNA was obtained from 100 million or so PBMCs. The trim removed 3 bases at V and 0 bases at J, leaving 2 bases unmatched. From germline, CDR1 is MRHNA and CDR2 SNTAGT. The CDR3 length is 15 residues. Using ten immunoSEQ deep assay plates, investigators sequenced unsorted PBMC DNA. Assay used: immunoSEQ multiplex PCR; TCRdb lists only in-frame clones, some missing. Counted here are about half a million clones, approximately 77% occurring once; the ten biggest clones make up about 12%. On this clone itself: Antigen specificity is unknown.

This clonotype originated in a woman aged 40-49 years in good health. Some clones in this sample may be carry-over from other donors' samples. The V call is TRBV6-4, the J call TRBJ2-1; 7 nucleotides agree with TRBD1. Specimen: PBMCs. CDR3 bases: TGTGCCAGCAGTGAGGGACAGAGCTCCTACAATGAGCAGTTCTTC. Translated, it gives CASSEGQSSYNEQFF.